This TCR beta chain was recorded in a study of cytomegalovirus exposure and HLA in healthy donors. The study, taken as a whole, reports: Previously analyzed data showed that most TCR beta V segments were productive at a frequency of about 87% or about 30%.

With 60 Vbeta and 13 Jbeta primers, the PCR was carried out. TCRdb's table, derived via immunoSEQ multiplex PCR, lists solely in-frame clones and lacks some. The sample contains around 190,000 clones, less than 85% of which appear only once. Trimming removed 3 bases from V and 0 bases from J, with 15 bases in between. Germline V gene lookup returns CDR1 SGHTA and CDR2 FQGNSA. This CDR3 contains 16 residues. About this clone: The antigen remains undetermined.

Material for sequencing was PBMCs. The TCR comes from a man aged 25 to 40 in good health and CMV-seropositive. The chain has TRBV7-2 and TRBJ2-7, with D possibly matching TRBD2 (6 bases). Here the CDR3 DNA reads TGTGCCAGCAGCTTTTGGGCGGGACCTTCCTCCTACGAGCAGTACTTC. Residues: CASSFWAGPSSYEQYF.